This T cell receptor (beta chain) was captured by sequencing in a study of shared clonotypes between healthy human individuals. Findings and caveats of the study: Generation probability values for non-shared clonotypes were lower than those for clonotypes shared by all four donors. Naive CD4 clonotypes overlapped across several donors at around 5%.

It was CD45RO-negative cells, positively selected for CCR7, that made up naive CD8 cells, with terminally differentiated effector memory CD45RA+ cells excluded. The CDR3 is 13 residues long. CDR1 and CDR2 from the germline V gene are MDHEN and SYDVKM. V was cut by 4 bases and J by 3 bases, with 10 bases left in between. The data were produced by immunoSEQ multiplex PCR, yet TCRdb's version contains in-frame clones alone and is incomplete. The table lists hundreds of thousands of clones, 95% of them singletons. Remarks on this clone: The antigen remains undetermined.

This sequence originates from a woman aged 25 to 39 in good health. The sequenced sample was naive CD8+ T cells sorted from blood. The chain links TRBV28 to TRBJ2-7; the D is unclear. Here the CDR3 DNA reads TGTGCCAGCAGTTCTGGGCCCGTCTACGAGCAGTACTTC. The encoded protein is CASSSGPVYEQYF.